The 7 T cell receptor beta chains listed next were all sequenced from one sample in a study of human T cells and chemical hapten exposure. Specified time point: patch test 2, 6 weeks after DPC sensitization. Stated treatment: therapeutic diphenylcyclopropenone sensitization with weekly scalp DPC. A single record per CDR3 protein comes from TCRdb applying MiXCR to the RACE reads. The sample carries 85,000 or so distinct CDR3 sequences, more than 9% recorded once. Sequenced here: whole blood, sampled in connection with sensitization to the hapten diphenylcyclopropenone (DPC). The receptors originated from a man aged 18 to 29 with alopecia areata. Some clones in this sample may be carry-over from other donors' samples.

The CDR3 loop reads CASSRLRGGQRPKTYEQYV. CDR3 in DNA: TGTGCCAGCAGCCGGCTTCGGGGGGGTCAAAGGCCGAAAACCTACGAGCAGTACGTC. The chain links TRBV14 to TRBJ2-7; TRBD2 matches 8 bases. The CDR3 is 19 amino acids. Germline V gives CDR1 SGHDN, CDR2 FVKESK. Losses at the gene ends were 4 bases for V and 2 bases for J; bases not matched to a gene: 19.

This clonotype was observed at least ten times. The J gene is TRBJ2-1, the V gene TRBV6-4, with 10 bases matching TRBD2. The length of the CDR3 is 14 residues. CDR1 and CDR2 from the germline V gene are MRHNA and SNTAGT. V was clipped by 3 bases and J by 10 bases; unmatched bases: 6. The CDR3 loop is CASSESGGAKEQFF. The CDR3, as DNA: TGTGCCAGCAGTGAAAGCGGGGGGGCCAAAGAGCAGTTCTTC.

This clonotype has a count of ten or more. The rearrangement joins TRBV20-1 to TRBJ1-2; D gene ambiguous. This CDR3 is built from 14 residues. V was clipped by 3 bases and J by 5 bases, with 16 bases between them. Germline V gives CDR1 DFQATT, CDR2 SNEGSKA (reference sequence). The CDR3 is CSASSASGTYGYTF. The CDR3 nucleotides are TGCAGTGCTAGCTCGGCCTCTGGAACTTATGGCTACACCTTC.

In this sample, this clonotype turned up many times. The chain carries TRBV2 and TRBJ2-1; D is possibly TRBD2 (5 bases). V was trimmed by 0 bases and J by 3 bases, leaving 6 bases between them. Germline loops: CDR1 SNHLY, CDR2 FYNNEI. The CDR3 extends over 14 amino acids. The CDR3 reads CASSEATSYNEQFF. The CDR3 region has the DNA TGTGCCAGCAGTGAAGCAACTAGCTACAATGAGCAGTTCTTC.

This clonotype was found a few times. The V gene is TRBV4-3, the J gene TRBJ1-1; D is undetermined. V was clipped by 2 bases and J by 5 bases, with 12 bases between them. The CDR3 has 14 residues. The germline V gene encodes CDR1 LGHNA and CDR2 YSLEER. The CDR3 nucleotides are TGCGCCAGCAGCCAAAGCCTCGGAGGGACTGAAGCTTTCTTT. Translation: CASSQSLGGTEAFF.

This clonotype has ten or more counts. This chain links TRBV7-2 with TRBJ2-3, with TRBD2 matching 13 bases. CDR3 length: 16 amino acids. V lost 5 bases, J lost 1 base, and 3 bases stayed unmatched. Germline loops: CDR1 SGHTA, CDR2 FQGNSA. The DNA for the CDR3 is TGTGCCAGCAGCATCGGACTAGCGGGGGGCACAGATACGCAGTATTTT. Translating gives CASSIGLAGGTDTQYF.

This chain uses TRBV7-2 with TRBJ1-1; 8 nucleotides line up with TRBD1. This CDR3 has 14 residues. CDR1 and CDR2 from the germline V gene are SGHTA and FQGNSA. V lost 5 bases to trimming and J lost 6 bases; unmatched junction nucleotides: 8. CDR3 amino acids: CASSLQGASPEAFF. Written as DNA, the CDR3 is TGTGCCAGCAGCCTCCAGGGGGCGAGTCCTGAAGCTTTCTTT.